The 3 T cell receptor beta chains given below trace back to one sample, sequenced in a study of T cells after yellow fever vaccination. Via MiXCR, TCRdb re-called the 5' RACE reads, giving one row per CDR3 protein. The sample has 620,000 or so distinct CDR3 sequences; more than 9% are singletons. Material: PBMCs, obtained on the day of the yellow fever booster vaccination. The receptors derive from a man younger than 45 who received the YFV17D yellow fever vaccine.

This clonotype has more than one count but fewer than ten. This chain links TRBV12-3 or TRBV12-4 with TRBJ2-4, with unresolved D. Trimming removed 1 base at V and 7 bases at J, with 5 bases between. The CDR3 has 12 amino acids. The CDR3 nucleotides read TGTGCCAGCAGTTTAGGGCTGAACATTCAGTACTTC. This codes for CASSLGLNIQYF.

The CDR3 sequence is CAISESTRSGDYEQYF. The CDR3 DNA reads as TGTGCCATCAGTGAGTCGACAAGGAGTGGGGACTACGAGCAGTACTTC. The chain links TRBV10-3 to TRBJ2-7; D remains ambiguous. The V and J ends lost 0 bases and 3 bases respectively, with 15 bases between them. CDR3 length: 16 residues. Germline CDR1 ENHRY, CDR2 SYGVKD.

This sequence joins TRBV12-3 or TRBV12-4 and TRBJ2-7; 10 bases align to TRBD2. This CDR3 spans 16 amino acids. V trimming: 8 bases; J trimming: 7 bases; junction bases outside the gene matches: 17. The CDR3 nucleotides are TGTGCCAGCGGCCAATTAGCGGGAGGAGGCTTATTTGAGCAGTACTTC. Amino acids: CASGQLAGGGLFEQYF.